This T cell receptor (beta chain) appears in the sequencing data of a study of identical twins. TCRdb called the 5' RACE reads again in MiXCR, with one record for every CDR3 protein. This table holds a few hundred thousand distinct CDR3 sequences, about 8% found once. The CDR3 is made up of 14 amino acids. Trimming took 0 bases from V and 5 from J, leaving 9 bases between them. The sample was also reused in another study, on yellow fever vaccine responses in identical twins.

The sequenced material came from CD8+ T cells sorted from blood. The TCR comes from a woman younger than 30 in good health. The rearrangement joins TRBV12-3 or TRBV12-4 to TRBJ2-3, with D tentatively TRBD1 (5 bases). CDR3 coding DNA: TGTGCCAGCAGTTTAGCGGGGCCCGGAGATACGCAGTATTTT. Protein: CASSLAGPGDTQYF.